A single sample is the source of the 17 T cell receptor beta chains below, sequenced in a study of CD8 T cells in Susac syndrome. Random hexamers were used to reverse transcribe an amount of roughly 0.5 to 1 ug RNA. TCRdb processed the immunoSEQ multiplex PCR reads anew with MiXCR; each CDR3 protein has one entry. The sample carries about 130,000 distinct CDR3 sequences, 90% to 95% recorded once. Specimen: CD4+ T cells from PBMCs. The receptors were gathered from a human donor in good health.

This clonotype has a single count. The chain links TRBV29-1 to TRBJ2-7, with 12 bases that match TRBD1. The trim removed 7 bases at V and 2 bases at J, leaving 6 bases unmatched. This CDR3 comprises 14 residues. Germline V gives CDR1 SQVTM, CDR2 ANQGSEA. In DNA form, the CDR3 reads TGCAGCGCTACTGGGACAGGGGGCACCTACGAGCAGTACTTC. This sequence encodes CSATGTGGTYEQYF.

J is TRBJ1-5 and V is TRBV12-3 or TRBV12-4; D might be TRBD1 (6 bases). Trimming took off 2 bases at V and 7 bases at J, with 12 bases between the two ends. CDR3 size: 14 residues. CDR3 amino acids: CASSLWGGGQPQHF. The CDR3 coding sequence is TGTGCCAGCAGTTTATGGGGGGGCGGGCAGCCCCAGCATTTT.

The gene calls are TRBV7-2 and TRBJ2-1, with D possibly matching TRBD1 (6 bases). The CDR3 contains 15 residues. The V gene's germline CDR1 is SGHTA and CDR2 FQGNSA. The V end lost 4 bases, the J end lost 0 bases, and 10 bases lay between the germline ends. The chain's CDR3 is CASSWGRTSYNEQFF. CDR3 bases: TGTGCCAGCAGCTGGGGGCGAACCTCCTACAATGAGCAGTTCTTC. The full variable domain, in which reference TRBV7-2 and TRBJ2-1 provide the parts outside the CDR3, is GAGVSQSPSNKVTEKGKDVELRCDPISGHTALYWYRQSLGQGLEFLIYFQGNSAPDKSGLPSDRFSAERTGGSVSTLTIQRTQQEDSAVYLCASSWGRTSYNEQFFGPGTRLTVL.

This chain joins TRBV2 and TRBJ2-1, with 12 bases that match TRBD2. This CDR3 has 15 amino acids. Germline V gene sequence: CDR1 SNHLY, CDR2 FYNNEI. J gave up 9 bases and V 7 bases, and 10 bases lay outside the gene matches. The CDR3 loop reads CASKLLAGGNGEQFF. DNA of the CDR3: TGTGCCAGCAAGTTACTAGCGGGAGGCAATGGTGAGCAGTTCTTC.

The rearrangement links TRBV5-4 to TRBJ2-2; 8 nucleotides align to TRBD2. The germline CDR1 and CDR2 sequences are SGHNT and YYREEE (reference sequence). The CDR3 is made up of 16 amino acids. V shed 0 bases and J 5 bases; nucleotides not matched to a gene: 6. This chain's CDR3 is CASSLEAGVRTGELFF. The CDR3 DNA reads as TGTGCCAGCAGCTTGGAAGCGGGAGTGCGGACCGGGGAGCTGTTTTTT.

The V and J genes are TRBV5-4 and TRBJ2-7; 9 bases map to TRBD1. The V gene end was trimmed by 4 bases and the J gene end by 0 bases; junction bases not matched to a gene: 5. This CDR3 has 15 residues. Germline loops: CDR1 SGHNT, CDR2 YYREEE (reference sequence). CDR3 protein: CASSTRDRASYEQYF. In DNA, the CDR3 is TGTGCCAGCAGCACCCGGGACAGGGCCTCCTACGAGCAGTACTTC.

The rearrangement uses TRBV20-1 and TRBJ2-5; maybe TRBD1 (9 bases). This CDR3 comprises 15 residues. The ends were cut back, 6 bases at V and 2 bases at J, with 19 bases in the middle. Germline CDR1 DFQATT, CDR2 SNEGSKA (reference sequence). The CDR3 sequence is CSARGGTGRQETQYF. The CDR3 bases are TGCAGTGCCCGGGGGGGGACAGGGAGACAAGAGACCCAGTACTTC.

The J gene is TRBJ2-1, the V gene TRBV19; 10 bases agree with TRBD2. V dropped 5 bases and J dropped 0; count of bases not matched to a gene: 7. Germline V CDR1 and CDR2: LNHDA, SQIVND (reference sequence). The CDR3 length is 17 residues. In DNA form, the CDR3 reads TGTGCCAGTAGTCCGTCACTAGCGGGGAGCTCCTACAATGAGCAGTTCTTC. Translation: CASSPSLAGSSYNEQFF.

The CDR3 DNA is TGTGCCAGCAGCCCTGAAGCGGTAGCGGGGAGCGAGCAGTACTTC. Protein sequence: CASSPEAVAGSEQYF. This rearrangement joins TRBV5-4 to TRBJ2-7, with 8 positions matching TRBD2. Germline V gene data show CDR1 as SGHNT and CDR2 as YYREEE (reference sequence). The CDR3 is 15 amino acids. The V segment lost 4 bases and the J segment 6 bases; nucleotides outside the gene matches: 12.

The gene calls are TRBV5-1 and TRBJ1-5, with 7 bases matching TRBD1. The J segment lost 8 bases and the V segment lost 0 bases, leaving 11 bases of the junction unmatched. The CDR3 is 16 amino acids. Germline V lookup: CDR1 SGHRS, CDR2 YFSETQ. The DNA of the CDR3 is TGCGCCAGCAGCTTGGGTCGACGCAGGGGGTCGGAGCCCCAGCATTTT. Its protein is CASSLGRRRGSEPQHF.

The chain uses TRBV29-1 and TRBJ2-3; 7 bases agree with TRBD1. Trimming took 8 bases from V and 8 from J; bases not matched to a gene: 10. The CDR3 consists of 12 residues. Germline V lookup: CDR1 SQVTM, CDR2 ANQGSEA. CDR3 sequence (DNA): TGCAGCCTCCGGACAGGTTCGTTTACGCAGTATTTT. Translation gives CSLRTGSFTQYF.

This clonotype was counted between two and nine times. The rearrangement uses TRBV4-2 and TRBJ2-7; 8 nucleotides match TRBD2. This CDR3 comprises 16 residues. CDR1 LGHNA and CDR2 YNFKEQ come from the germline V gene. The V segment lost 1 base and the J segment 1 base; nucleotides outside the gene matches: 6. The CDR3 loop reads CASSQVAASGSYEQYF. As DNA, the CDR3 is TGTGCCAGCAGCCAAGTGGCCGCTAGCGGGTCCTACGAGCAGTACTTC.

The chain combines TRBV7-2 with TRBJ1-4, with D perhaps matching TRBD1 (5 bases). The germline V gene encodes CDR1 SGHTA and CDR2 FQGNSA. The CDR3 is 16 residues long. Between the trimmed V and J ends, which lost 2 bases and 8 bases, there was a span of 18 bases. CDR3 in DNA: TGTGCCAGCAGCTTACCCACCACCCTCAACAGGGAAAAACTGTTTTTT. Its protein is CASSLPTTLNREKLFF. Full variable domain (outside the CDR3, taken from reference TRBV7-2 and TRBJ1-4): GAGVSQSPSNKVTEKGKDVELRCDPISGHTALYWYRQSLGQGLEFLIYFQGNSAPDKSGLPSDRFSAERTGGSVSTLTIQRTQQEDSAVYLCASSLPTTLNREKLFFGSGTQLSVL.

The chain combines TRBV3-1 with TRBJ2-7, with TRBD2 as a possible D gene (6 bases). CDR1 is LGHDT, CDR2 YNNKEL, per germline (reference sequence). V lost 4 bases to trimming and J lost 2 bases, with 12 bases between them. This CDR3 comprises 14 residues. CDR3 nucleotide sequence: TGTGCCAGCAGCCCCCCGGGAGCTACCTACGAGCAGTACTTC. Translating gives CASSPPGATYEQYF.

This clonotype was recorded only once. The CDR3 DNA sequence: TGCAGTGCATCAAACCCAGGGGAGCGGGTGAGGAACACTGAAGCTTTCTTT. Translated, it gives CSASNPGERVRNTEAFF. The rearrangement joins TRBV20-1 to TRBJ1-1; possibly TRBD1 for D (6 bases). Germline CDR1 and CDR2: DFQATT and SNEGSKA (reference sequence). Trimming removed 6 bases from V and 1 base from J, with 24 bases in between. This CDR3 is 17 amino acids long.

The chain employs TRBV12-3 or TRBV12-4 and TRBJ1-1; no clear D. V dropped 6 bases and J dropped 5 bases, with 25 bases sitting between them. The length of the CDR3 is 17 residues. CDR3 coding DNA: TGTGCCAGCAGACCCCCCATCGGTCGGAGGGCGAGAACTGAAGCTTTCTTT. It yields the protein CASRPPIGRRARTEAFF.

The chain couples TRBV18 to TRBJ2-3, with D unclear. V was shortened by 3 bases and J by 0 bases, with 10 bases between the two germline ends. Germline V gives CDR1 KGHSH, CDR2 LQKENI. This CDR3 has 15 residues. The CDR3 here is CASSPSGISTDTQYF. In DNA form, the CDR3 reads TGTGCCAGCTCACCTTCTGGCATTAGCACAGATACGCAGTATTTT.